The 22 T cell receptor beta chains below all came from one sample that was sequenced in a study of response to subunit inactivated influenza vaccine. TCRdb called the RT-PCR reads again in MiXCR, with one record for every CDR3 protein. The data show over 650,000 distinct CDR3 sequences, with around a sixth seen just once and under 13% held by the top ten. The source was PBMCs from blood, collected more than 4 days after vaccination. All receptors derive from a man in his fifties or sixties who received an inactivated influenza vaccine.

This rearrangement joins TRBV11-1 to TRBJ2-3, with TRBD2 matching over 11 bases. The CDR3 sequence is 18 residues long. CDR1 is SGHAT, CDR2 FQDESV, per germline (reference sequence). V lost 3 bases, J lost 0 bases, and 8 bases stayed unmatched. CDR3 sequence (DNA): TGTGCCAGCAGCTTTAAAACTAGCGGGGGACTGAGCACAGATACGCAGTATTTT. It specifies CASSFKTSGGLSTDTQYF. The whole variable domain, filled in from reference TRBV11-1 and TRBJ2-3, reads EAEVAQSPRYKITEKSQAVAFWCDPISGHATLYWYRQILGQGPELLVQFQDESVVDDSQLPKDRFSAERLKGVDSTLKIQPAELGDSAMYLCASSFKTSGGLSTDTQYFGPGTRLTVL.

The chain combines TRBV27 with TRBJ2-7; 8 nucleotides align to TRBD1. Germline V lookup: CDR1 MNHEY, CDR2 SMNVEV (reference sequence). The CDR3 sequence is 15 residues long. The trim removed 2 bases at V and 1 base at J, leaving 4 bases unmatched. Here the CDR3 reads CASSLGQGWSYEQYF. As DNA, the CDR3 is TGTGCCAGCAGTTTAGGACAGGGTTGGTCCTACGAGCAGTACTTC.

The rearrangement joins TRBV7-8 to TRBJ2-5; 8 bases align to TRBD2. From germline, CDR1 is SGHVS and CDR2 FQNEAQ. V trimming: 6 bases; J trimming: 2 bases; junction bases outside the gene matches: 8. The CDR3 spans 15 residues. This CDR3 is CASSGSAGVQETQYF. CDR3 nucleotides: TGTGCCAGCAGTGGCTCAGCGGGGGTGCAAGAGACCCAGTACTTC.

The CDR3 is CSARVSGTGRFSQHF. The CDR3 bases are TGCAGTGCTAGAGTGTCTGGGACAGGCCGCTTTTCCCAGCATTTT. J is TRBJ1-5 and V is TRBV20-1; 8 nucleotides align to TRBD1. CDR1 is DFQATT and CDR2 is SNEGSKA in the germline V gene (reference sequence). The CDR3 contains 15 residues. The junction had 13 bases not matched to a gene; V was cut back by 1 base and J by 11 bases.

The table lists this clonotype with a few counts. V usage is TRBV10-2 and J usage is TRBJ1-2, with D unclear. The germline CDR1 and CDR2 sequences are WSHSY and SAAADI. This CDR3 contains 13 residues. Trimming left V 4 bases short and J 8 bases short, with 14 bases between. The DNA for the CDR3 is TGCGCCAGCAGTGCGGAACCTTGGGGAGGCTACACCTTC. This encodes CASSAEPWGGYTF.

The J gene is TRBJ2-7, the V gene TRBV6-5; 8 bases fit TRBD1. In germline, CDR1 is MNHEY, CDR2 SVGAGI. V lost 0 bases, J lost 3 bases, and 7 bases stayed unmatched. This CDR3 comprises 16 residues. The CDR3 DNA reads as TGTGCCAGCAGTTACTCGCCCGGACAGGGCGACTACGAGCAGTACTTC. It specifies CASSYSPGQGDYEQYF.

This clonotype was counted ten times or more. The chain combines TRBV10-3 with TRBJ2-1; 7 positions match TRBD1. Trimming cost V 6 bases and J 0 bases; bases outside gene matches: 17. The V gene's germline CDR1 is ENHRY and CDR2 SYGVKD. CDR3 size: 19 residues. The CDR3 region is CAISGQIRRRDSSYNEQFF. DNA of the CDR3: TGTGCCATCAGCGGACAGATCCGGAGAAGGGACAGCTCCTACAATGAGCAGTTCTTC.

The chain employs TRBV6-2 or TRBV6-3 and TRBJ2-7; D is possibly TRBD2 (5 bases). CDR3 length equals 11 residues. The germline CDR1 and CDR2 sequences are MNHEY and SVGEGT. V lost 8 bases and J lost 9, with 14 bases in between. This chain's CDR3 is CASGQNSGQYF. CDR3 nucleotides: TGTGCCAGCGGGCAGAACAGCGGGCAGTACTTC.

The sample holds a few counts of this clonotype. The chain couples TRBV4-3 to TRBJ2-1; possible D gene TRBD2, 5 bases. Trimming took off 1 base at V and 5 bases at J, with 21 bases between the two ends. This CDR3 has 18 residues. Germline loops: CDR1 LGHNA, CDR2 YSLEER. CDR3 loop: CASSQAPGNSLTDNEQFF. The CDR3 nucleotides read TGCGCCAGCAGCCAAGCCCCCGGGAATTCCTTGACGGACAATGAGCAGTTCTTC.

The rearrangement uses TRBV10-3 and TRBJ1-1; D unclear. The CDR3 contains 17 residues. V was trimmed by 3 bases and J by 2 bases, leaving 19 bases between them. Per the germline V gene, CDR1 is ENHRY and CDR2 is SYGVKD. CDR3 loop: CAISDGRRGATNTEAFF. CDR3 bases: TGTGCCATCAGTGATGGACGTCGGGGTGCCACCAACACTGAAGCTTTCTTT.

Comment on this clonotype: A much larger clone lies a single base off, so this may be a read error. V and J are TRBV29-1 and TRBJ2-5; the D is unclear. The CDR3 consists of 14 residues. Germline V lookup: CDR1 SQVTM, CDR2 ANQGSEA. V shed 0 bases and J shed 4 bases, with 12 bases lying between them. CDR3 nucleotide sequence: TGCAGCGTTGAAGATCAGGCCATTCGAGAGACCCAGTACTTC. Amino acids: CSVEDQAIRETQYF. The variable domain in full, completed from reference TRBV29-1 and TRBJ2-5, reads SAVISQKPSRDICQRGTSLTIQCQVDSQVTMMFWYRQQPGQSLTLIATANQGSEATYESGFVIDKFPISRPNLTFSTLTVSNMSPEDSSIYLCSVEDQAIRETQYFGPGTRLLVL.

This clonotype was counted only a few times. J is TRBJ2-5 and V is TRBV20-1, with 12 nucleotides matching TRBD2. The length of the CDR3 is 15 residues. Losses at the gene ends were 7 bases for V and 4 bases for J; bases not matched to a gene: 10. CDR1 is DFQATT and CDR2 is SNEGSKA in the germline V gene (reference sequence). The CDR3 coding sequence is TGCAGTGTTAAGGTGACTAGCGGGAGTCGAGAGACCCAGTACTTC. Its protein is CSVKVTSGSRETQYF.

This chain joins TRBV5-1 and TRBJ1-3; no reliable D call. CDR1 is SGHRS and CDR2 is YFSETQ in the germline V gene. V lost 0 bases to trimming and J lost 0 bases, with 10 bases between them. There are 16 residues in the CDR3. CDR3 residues: CASSLAGQNSGNTIYF. In DNA form, the CDR3 reads TGCGCCAGCAGCTTGGCTGGTCAGAACTCTGGAAACACCATATATTTT.

This clonotype was seen a handful of times. The chain couples TRBV15 to TRBJ1-2, with D unclear. V was cut by 0 bases and J by 7 bases, with 6 bases left in between. This CDR3 comprises 12 residues. CDR1 is LNHNV, CDR2 YYDKDF, per germline (reference sequence). The chain's CDR3 is CATSRDDGGYTF. CDR3 bases: TGTGCCACCAGCAGAGATGACGGTGGCTACACCTTC. The complete variable domain, with remaining parts taken from reference TRBV15 and TRBJ1-2, reads DAMVIQNPRYQVTQFGKPVTLSCSQTLNHNVMYWYQQKSSQAPKLLFHYYDKDFNNEADTPDNFQSRRPNTSFCFLDIRSPGLGDTAMYLCATSRDDGGYTFGSGTRLTVV.

This rearrangement joins TRBV6-2 or TRBV6-3 to TRBJ2-3, with D perhaps matching TRBD2 (5 bases). Per germline, CDR1 MNHEY and CDR2 SVGEGT. With 8 bases removed from V and 11 bases from J, the gap between germline ends came to 14 bases. The length of the CDR3 is 11 residues. The CDR3 reads CASSTGIQQYF. CDR3 in DNA: TGTGCCAGCTCTACCGGGATCCAGCAGTATTTT.

This clonotype was seen only a few times. The chain links TRBV28 to TRBJ2-3; possibly TRBD1 or TRBD2 for D (6 bases each). Trimming took 7 bases from V and 0 from J, leaving 17 bases between them. The CDR3 runs to 16 residues. CDR1 is MDHEN, CDR2 SYDVKM, per germline. Written as DNA, the CDR3 is TGTGCCAGCACTCTAGGGGGGCGGGCTAGCACAGATACGCAGTATTTT. Translated: CASTLGGRASTDTQYF.

V is TRBV6-5 and J is TRBJ2-2, with D perhaps matching TRBD1 or TRBD2 (6 bases each). Trimming removed 1 base at V and 5 bases at J, with 14 bases between. CDR1 is MNHEY, CDR2 SVGAGI, per germline. The CDR3 runs to 16 residues. The CDR3 loop reads CASSYFVGGLTGELFF. CDR3 coding DNA: TGTGCCAGCAGTTACTTCGTGGGGGGCTTGACCGGGGAGCTGTTTTTT.

The rearrangement joins TRBV9 to TRBJ1-1; 7 nucleotides align to TRBD1. The CDR3 has 16 amino acids. V was pared by 1 base and J by 0 bases, with 6 bases of the junction left unmatched. Looked up from germline, CDR1 is SGDLS and CDR2 is YYNGEE. CDR3 sequence reads: CASSVWTGALNTEAFF. CDR3 sequence (DNA): TGTGCCAGCAGCGTATGGACAGGCGCCTTGAACACTGAAGCTTTCTTT.

V and J are TRBV6-1 and TRBJ2-7; TRBD2 matches 8 bases. The CDR3 sequence is 15 residues long. CDR1 is MNHNS, CDR2 SASEGT, per germline. V lost 5 bases, J lost 7 bases, and 13 bases stayed unmatched. The CDR3 DNA follows: TGTGCCAGCAGTCCCTCCTCGGGAGGGCTTGGGGAGCAGTACTTC. Protein: CASSPSSGGLGEQYF.

The V call is TRBV5-1, the J call TRBJ2-6, with 10 bases lining up with TRBD1. Germline V gene data show CDR1 as SGHRS and CDR2 as YFSETQ. This CDR3 has 17 residues. The V gene end was trimmed by 3 bases and the J gene end by 3 bases; junction bases not matched to a gene: 6. CDR3 DNA: TGCGCCAGCAGCTCCGGACAGGGGGGCTTTGGGGCCAACGTCCTGACTTTC. It specifies CASSSGQGGFGANVLTF. Complete variable domain (other parts from reference TRBV5-1 and TRBJ2-6): KAGVTQTPRYLIKTRGQQVTLSCSPISGHRSVSWYQQTPGQGLQFLFEYFSETQRNKGNFPGRFSGRQFSNSRSEMNVSTLELGDSALYLCASSSGQGGFGANVLTFGAGSRLTVL.

This clonotype was detected only a few times. The chain combines TRBV6-5 with TRBJ2-7; TRBD2 matches 8 bases. Unmatched junction bases numbered 10, after V lost 6 bases and J lost 3 bases. Germline values: CDR1 MNHEY, CDR2 SVGAGI. This CDR3 has 15 residues. CDR3 residues: CASSYGTSKGYEQYF. The CDR3 coding sequence is TGTGCCAGCAGCTACGGGACTAGTAAAGGCTACGAGCAGTACTTC.

V usage is TRBV5-1 and J usage is TRBJ2-7, with a possible D match to TRBD2 (5 bases). V dropped 5 bases and J dropped 3 bases, with 12 bases sitting between them. CDR1 is SGHRS and CDR2 is YFSETQ in the germline V gene. This CDR3 has 13 amino acids. DNA of the CDR3: TGCGCCAGCAGTGCGGATGGGAGCTACGAGCAGTACTTC. Translating it yields CASSADGSYEQYF.